This T cell receptor beta chain appears in the sequencing data of a study of T cells in Graves' hyperthyroidism and ophthalmopathy. Study background: At the time of initial diagnosis and before any treatment, peripheral blood was collected.

Authors of the study amplified TCR beta CDR3 regions from RNA transcripts. The TCR CDR3 was amplified in a first-round RT-PCR using the HTBI primer set. TCRdb passed the multiplex PCR reads through MiXCR, listing each CDR3 protein once. Of fewer than 400,000 distinct CDR3 sequences in the sample, 11% to 15% are singletons; the top ten hold 28%. Study-wide results and caveats: Blood samples included most of the expanded thyroid clonotypes exceeding 0.001.

This clonotype was recorded many times. Its antigen is unidentified. Input material: blood. The TCR originated in a man between 45 and 60 years old with Graves' ophthalmopathy.

In DNA form, the CDR3 reads TGTGCCTCCCAGGCAGGACAGAGCTCCTACGAGCAGTACTTC. It codes for CASQAGQSSYEQYF. The gene calls are TRBV6-1 and TRBJ2-7; D may be TRBD1 (6 bases). Germline loops: CDR1 MNHNS, CDR2 SASEGT. V was shortened by 11 bases and J by 0 bases, with 17 bases between the two germline ends. The CDR3 consists of 14 residues.